The 26 T cell receptor beta chains below all came from one sample that was sequenced in a study of blood T cell repertoires in COVID-19. Assay: immunoSEQ multiplex PCR; the TCRdb copy retains only in-frame clones and omits some. Of roughly 270,000 clones listed, 85% are singletons. Sequenced material: peripheral blood. Source of these receptors: a man aged 45-65 years with active or convalescent COVID-19.

V is TRBV27 and J is TRBJ2-2; D may be TRBD2 (6 bases). The V gene lost 6 bases and the J gene lost 6 bases, with 17 bases spanning the gap. The CDR3 covers 15 residues. CDR1 and CDR2 (germline): MNHEY, SMNVEV (reference sequence). The CDR3 is CASSPVGSGPGELFF. The CDR3 region has the DNA TGTGCCAGCAGCCCTGTAGGGAGCGGGCCCGGGGAGCTGTTTTTT.

The chain uses TRBV15 and TRBJ1-1; D might be TRBD1 (5 bases). CDR3 length: 14 residues. V lost 3 bases, J lost 2 bases, and 10 bases lay in between. Germline loops: CDR1 LNHNV, CDR2 YYDKDF (reference sequence). CDR3 loop: CATSREGPNTEAFF. The CDR3 DNA reads as TGTGCCACCAGCAGGGAGGGACCAAACACTGAAGCTTTCTTT.

The gene calls are TRBV19 and TRBJ2-1, with TRBD1 identical over 9 bases. The CDR3 runs to 14 residues. The J segment lost 1 base and the V segment lost 8 bases, leaving 3 bases of the junction unmatched. Germline loops: CDR1 LNHDA, CDR2 SQIVND (reference sequence). DNA of the CDR3: TGTGCCAGTTCCGGGACAGGGTCCTACAATGAGCAGTTCTTC. Its protein product is CASSGTGSYNEQFF.

The V and J genes are TRBV6-5 and TRBJ2-7; TRBD2 matches at 13 bases. CDR1 MNHEY and CDR2 SVGAGI come from the germline V gene. V was pared by 4 bases and J by 5 bases, with 5 bases of the junction left unmatched. The CDR3 extends over 15 amino acids. CDR3 nucleotides: TGTGCCAGCAGTTCCGGGACTAGCGGGATCGACGAGCAGTACTTC. Translating gives CASSSGTSGIDEQYF.

The rearrangement uses TRBV7-3 and TRBJ2-1, with D perhaps TRBD2 (5 bases). V gave up 5 bases and J gave up 10 bases, with 24 bases separating them. Germline CDR1 is SGHTA and CDR2 is FQGTGA. There are 16 residues in the CDR3. CDR3 protein: CASSRAATTSLGEQFF. CDR3 sequence (DNA): TGTGCCAGCAGCCGGGCCGCGACTACGAGTTTGGGGGAGCAGTTCTTC.

This chain's CDR3 is CASSLAAGGYGYTF. CDR3 DNA sequence: TGTGCCAGCAGCTTAGCGGCGGGGGGCTATGGCTACACCTTC. The chain joins TRBV7-9 to TRBJ1-2; D may be TRBD1 (5 bases). CDR3 length equals 14 residues. Germline CDR1 and CDR2: SEHNR and FQNEAQ (reference sequence). Trimming took 0 bases from V and 4 from J, leaving 9 bases between them.

The genes are TRBV28 and TRBJ2-3; D is perhaps TRBD1 (5 bases). CDR1 MDHEN and CDR2 SYDVKM come from the germline V gene. The V and J ends lost 7 bases and 3 bases respectively, with 20 bases between them. The CDR3 has 16 amino acids. The CDR3: CASTLVGAMGTDTQYF. In DNA form, the CDR3 reads TGTGCCAGCACCCTGGTAGGGGCGATGGGGACAGATACGCAGTATTTT.

The V call is TRBV18, the J call TRBJ2-4; TRBD1 matches 8 bases. Trimming cost V 4 bases and J 7 bases; bases outside gene matches: 9. The CDR3 is 15 residues long. Germline V gives CDR1 KGHSH, CDR2 LQKENI. This CDR3 is CASSLLQGAGNIQYF. For the CDR3, the DNA is TGTGCCAGCTCACTACTCCAGGGGGCTGGTAACATTCAGTACTTC.

This clone was seen once. The chain links TRBV19 to TRBJ2-1, with 9 positions matching TRBD1. Germline assignment: CDR1 LNHDA and CDR2 SQIVND (reference sequence). This CDR3 is built from 18 residues. Trimming cost V 5 bases and J 0 bases; bases outside gene matches: 11. The CDR3 DNA sequence: TGTGCCAGTAGTTCTGGACAGGGGCGGACCGGCTCCTACAATGAGCAGTTCTTC. Protein: CASSSGQGRTGSYNEQFF.

The rearrangement joins TRBV18 to TRBJ1-6, with 7 positions matching TRBD1. This CDR3 is 14 amino acids long. The trim removed 6 bases at V and 7 bases at J, leaving 6 bases unmatched. In germline, CDR1 is KGHSH, CDR2 LQKENI. The CDR3 here is CASSLRDRNSPLHF. The CDR3 bases are TGTGCCAGCTCCCTTCGGGACAGAAATTCACCCCTCCACTTT. Together with reference TRBV18 and TRBJ1-6, the CDR3 gives the full variable domain: NAGVMQNPRHLVRRRGQEARLRCSPMKGHSHVYWYRQLPEEGLKFMVYLQKENIIDESGMPKERFSAEFPKEGPSILRIQQVVRGDSAAYFCASSLRDRNSPLHFGNGTRLTVT.

This clone appeared once. The CDR3 protein is CASNGGQGGGYTF. The CDR3 DNA is TGTGCCAGTAACGGAGGACAGGGTGGCGGCTACACCTTC. J is TRBJ1-2 and V is TRBV19; 8 nucleotides align to TRBD1. The ends lost 7 bases at V and 8 bases at J; junction bases unmatched: 9. Germline-derived CDR1 and CDR2 are LNHDA and SQIVND (reference sequence). This CDR3 has 13 residues.

The chain recombines TRBV6-1 with TRBJ2-1, with a tentative D call TRBD2 (5 bases). V dropped 2 bases and J dropped 0 bases, with 14 bases sitting between them. The germline gives CDR1 MNHNS, CDR2 SASEGT. The CDR3 runs to 17 residues. As DNA, the CDR3 is TGTGCCAGCAGTGAAAAGTGGGGAGCCCGCTCCTACAATGAGCAGTTCTTC. Its translation: CASSEKWGARSYNEQFF.

This chain links TRBV5-6 with TRBJ2-7; TRBD1 agrees at 8 bases. The CDR3 totals 17 residues. Germline loops: CDR1 SGHDT, CDR2 YYEEEE. The ends lost 0 bases at V and 3 bases at J; junction bases unmatched: 11. The CDR3 nucleotides read TGTGCCAGCAGCTTGGGCCCCTTAACAGGGGGAATCTACGAGCAGTACTTC. This sequence encodes CASSLGPLTGGIYEQYF.

This chain links TRBV7-9 with TRBJ1-5; D might be TRBD1 (6 bases). Trimming took off 3 bases at V and 0 bases at J, with 15 bases between the two ends. CDR1 and CDR2 from the germline V gene are SEHNR and FQNEAQ (reference sequence). This CDR3 is 17 amino acids long. CDR3 loop: CASSFGAGANSNQPQHF. The CDR3 DNA is TGTGCCAGCAGCTTTGGGGCAGGGGCGAATAGCAATCAGCCCCAGCATTTT.

This chain joins TRBV2 and TRBJ1-2, with D maybe TRBD1 (6 bases). Germline loops: CDR1 SNHLY, CDR2 FYNNEI. V lost 3 bases and J 4 bases, leaving 9 bases between the germline ends. CDR3 size: 13 residues. CDR3 sequence (DNA): TGTGCCAGCAGTGATCAGGGGTCCTATGGCTACACCTTC. Translation: CASSDQGSYGYTF.

The chain employs TRBV19 and TRBJ1-5, with 10 nucleotides matching TRBD1. The length of the CDR3 is 16 residues. The junction had 10 bases not matched to a gene; V was cut back by 4 bases and J by 7 bases. Looked up from germline, CDR1 is LNHDA and CDR2 is SQIVND (reference sequence). CDR3 DNA sequence: TGTGCCAGTAGTACCACGACAGGGGGCGAGGGGCAGCCCCAGCATTTT. This codes for CASSTTTGGEGQPQHF.

This chain uses TRBV6-5 with TRBJ1-2; the D is unclear. Deletions cut 6 bases from V and 4 bases from J, with 18 bases between. CDR3 length equals 15 residues. Germline CDR1 MNHEY, CDR2 SVGAGI. CDR3 bases: TGTGCCAGCAGAACCCATGAGAGGCTCCTCTATGGCTACACCTTC. Protein product: CASRTHERLLYGYTF.

The chain is built from TRBV6-5 and TRBJ1-2; no reliable D call. Germline CDR1 and CDR2: MNHEY and SVGAGI. The CDR3 is 13 residues long. V shed 5 bases and J shed 1 base, with 8 bases lying between them. The chain's CDR3 is CASSKQFNYGYTF. In DNA, the CDR3 is TGTGCCAGCAGTAAACAGTTTAACTATGGCTACACCTTC.

The V and J genes are TRBV7-3 and TRBJ2-7, with TRBD1 identical over 9 bases. The CDR3 runs 15 residues. The trim removed 1 base at V and 6 bases at J, leaving 7 bases unmatched. CDR1 SGHTA and CDR2 FQGTGA come from the germline V gene. CDR3 residues: CASSLKGGQGSEQYF. CDR3 nucleotide sequence: TGTGCCAGCAGCTTAAAGGGGGGACAGGGTTCCGAGCAGTACTTC.

The V and J genes are TRBV6-5 and TRBJ2-7; 8 bases align to TRBD2. Per germline, CDR1 MNHEY and CDR2 SVGAGI. Trimming cost V 4 bases and J 7 bases; bases outside gene matches: 6. CDR3 size: 13 residues. CDR3 sequence: CASSSPGGGEQYF. The CDR3 nucleotides are TGTGCCAGCAGTTCCCCCGGGGGGGGAGAGCAGTACTTC.

The chain uses TRBV18 and TRBJ2-1, with 7 positions matching TRBD2. With V trimmed by 3 bases and J by 6 bases, 8 bases remained unmatched. Germline V gene data show CDR1 as KGHSH and CDR2 as LQKENI. The CDR3 spans 15 residues. The CDR3 bases are TGTGCCAGCTCACCGATCGCGGGAGCTAGCAATGAGCAGTTCTTC. Its protein is CASSPIAGASNEQFF.

This chain connects TRBV12-3 or TRBV12-4 to TRBJ2-7, with 9 nucleotides matching TRBD1. The CDR3 sequence is 13 residues long. V lost 6 bases, J lost 7 bases, and 7 bases stayed unmatched. CDR3 sequence: CASSRDRAGEQYF. The CDR3 DNA sequence: TGTGCCAGCAGCAGGGACAGGGCTGGGGAGCAGTACTTC.

This clone was detected once. The chain employs TRBV5-4 and TRBJ2-5; 7 bases fit TRBD1. The CDR3 has 17 amino acids. The V and J ends lost 4 bases and 1 base, in that order; junction bases with no gene match: 13. Looked up from germline, CDR1 is SGHNT and CDR2 is YYREEE (reference sequence). In nucleotides, the CDR3 is TGTGCCAGCAGCCGCACCGGCAGGGGGTGGGCCCAAGAGACCCAGTACTTC. It specifies CASSRTGRGWAQETQYF. Filled out from reference TRBV5-4 and TRBJ2-5, the complete variable domain reads ETGVTQSPTHLIKTRGQQVTLRCSSQSGHNTVSWYQQALGQGPQFIFQYYREEENGRGNFPPRFSGLQFPNYSSELNVNALELDDSALYLCASSRTGRGWAQETQYFGPGTRLLVL.

The V call is TRBV4-1, the J call TRBJ1-2, with D perhaps TRBD1 (6 bases). This CDR3 spans 16 amino acids. Germline V lookup: CDR1 MGHRA, CDR2 YSYEKL. Deletions cut 0 bases from V and 3 bases from J, with 14 bases between. The chain's CDR3 is CASSQEGHRAHYGYTF. The CDR3 DNA reads TGCGCCAGCAGCCAAGAAGGGCACAGGGCCCACTATGGCTACACCTTC.

The V call is TRBV19, the J call TRBJ2-7; D is possibly TRBD1 (6 bases). The CDR3 extends over 16 amino acids. Per the germline V gene, CDR1 is LNHDA and CDR2 is SQIVND (reference sequence). The germline V and J ends were trimmed by 4 bases and 4 bases, with 20 bases remaining between them. The DNA of the CDR3 is TGTGCCAGTAGTAGACAGGCCTCAGCGACCTTATACGAGCAGTACTTC. Amino acids: CASSRQASATLYEQYF.

CDR3 coding DNA: TGTGCCAGCAGTGAAGGGACAGGGTTTACCGGGGAGCTGTTTTTT. Translating gives CASSEGTGFTGELFF. V is TRBV25-1 and J is TRBJ2-2; TRBD1 aligns across 9 bases. This CDR3 has 15 amino acids. Unmatched junction bases numbered 3, after V lost 2 bases and J lost 5 bases. CDR1 MGHDK and CDR2 SYGVNS come from the germline V gene.